This T cell receptor beta chain was sequenced in a study of shared clonotypes between healthy human individuals. Study-level points and caveats: The genetic and exposure-history diversity represented was limited by few donors.

Sequenced by immunoSEQ multiplex PCR; TCRdb stores in-frame clones only, minus some. The sample lists around 480,000 clones; 60% to 80% were seen once. The CDR3 extends over 21 amino acids. V lost 1 base and J 8 bases, leaving 35 bases between the germline ends. The germline gives CDR1 MGHRA, CDR2 YSYEKL. This clone was seen ten or more times. Antigen unknown. Healthy and HIV-negative, the adult donors had no recent acute infections or vaccinations. Each sample came from a Caucasian adult donor living in Nashville, Tennessee. This TCR came from a woman aged 40 to 50 in good health. Some clones in this sample may be carry-over from other donors' samples. Sequencing was done on a sample of PBMCs. The chain employs TRBV4-1 and TRBJ1-1; perhaps TRBD1 as D (6 bases). The DNA of the CDR3 is TGCGCCAGCAGCCAAGTGTGGGGGGCTTCGGTTCTAATGGACGCGAAAGACGAAGCTTTCTTT. It translates to CASSQVWGASVLMDAKDEAFF.